The clone carrying this T cell receptor (beta chain) was detected once. Antigen specificity is unknown. The method was immunoSEQ multiplex PCR; TCRdb's version includes in-frame clones alone and lacks a portion of them. This table has some 60,000 clones, 70% to 90% appearing once. This specimen comes from a study of OX40 agonist ivuxolimab in advanced cancers. Study overall: Dose-escalation patients were diagnosed with hepatocellular carcinoma, melanoma, renal cell cancer or head and neck cancer. Findings of the study overall: Low normalized T-cell clonal expansion was additionally recorded for some nonresponders. Among the lowest levels of clonal expansion were found in partial responders at 0.1-3.0 mg/kg.

This CDR3 is built from 14 residues. Germline-derived CDR1 and CDR2 are LNHDA and SQIVND (reference sequence). V was clipped by 6 bases and J by 1 base, with 13 bases between them. J is TRBJ2-7 and V is TRBV19; no clear D gene. This TCR was sampled from an adult with an advanced solid tumor such as melanoma, head and neck, liver or kidney cancer. The sequenced sample was CD4+ or CD8+ T cells sorted from blood, obtained in a trial of the OX40 agonist ivuxolimab. CDR3 coding DNA: TGTGCCAGTAGCAAGTCGGCAGAGTCCTACGAGCAGTACTTC. Encoded protein: CASSKSAESYEQYF. The full variable domain, in which reference TRBV19 and TRBJ2-7 provide the parts outside the CDR3, is DGGITQSPKYLFRKEGQNVTLSCEQNLNHDAMYWYRQDPGQGLRLIYYSQIVNDFQKGDIAEGYSVSREKKESFPLTVTSAQKNPTAFYLCASSKSAESYEQYFGPGTRLTVT.